These 28 T cell receptor beta chains were sequenced from one sample in a study of CXCR3-negative and CXCR3-positive naive CD8 T cells. Through 5' RACE with UMI labels, the TRB cDNA libraries were prepared. TCRdb re-analyzed the 5' RACE reads; it lists each CDR3 protein once, without DNA. The listing contains 84,000 or so distinct CDR3 sequences. Specimen: naive CXCR3- CD8+ T cells from blood. Subset denoted: CD45RO-CCR7+CD27+CD95- naive CD8+ T cells lacking CXCR3 (TNR3-). The receptor source for this set is a human donor in good health. Some clones in this sample may be carry-over from other donors' samples.

J is TRBJ2-5 and V is TRBV29-1; TCRdb proposes TRBD1, but this gene call is untestable without DNA. Germline values: CDR1 SQVTM, CDR2 ANQGSEA. The CDR3 contains 16 residues. CDR3 protein: CSVEDMGQGAVETQYF.

The gene calls are TRBV5-1 and TRBJ2-7; without DNA, the TCRdb call of TRBD2 cannot be checked. The CDR3 sequence is 14 residues long. Per germline, CDR1 SGHRS and CDR2 YFSETQ. The CDR3 region is CASSPGAGFYEQYF.

The chain couples TRBV5-1 to TRBJ2-1; TCRdb names TRBD1, which stays unverified in the absence of DNA. This CDR3 contains 14 residues. Germline V gene sequence: CDR1 SGHRS, CDR2 YFSETQ. This CDR3 is CASSLFSGGDEQFF.

This rearrangement joins TRBV28 to TRBJ1-5; as DNA is missing, the TRBD1 call by TCRdb cannot be tested. This CDR3 contains 15 residues. Germline V gives CDR1 MDHEN, CDR2 SYDVKM. The CDR3 here is CASSPRQISNQPQHF.

This sequence joins TRBV28 and TRBJ2-5. Germline CDR1 MDHEN, CDR2 SYDVKM. The CDR3 has 13 residues. CDR3 sequence reads: CASSDRYQETQYF.

V is TRBV7-8 and J is TRBJ2-2; there is no DNA to check the TCRdb D call of TRBD2. Germline V gene sequence: CDR1 SGHVS, CDR2 FQNEAQ. The CDR3 is 15 residues long. CDR3 loop: CASSPFGGGTGELFF.

The chain recombines TRBV6-5 with TRBJ2-3; TCRdb names TRBD2, which stays unverified in the absence of DNA. This CDR3 has 16 residues. Looked up from germline, CDR1 is MNHEY and CDR2 is SVGAGI. The CDR3 sequence is CAISGPGLAEPDTQYF.

The rearrangement links TRBV21-1 to TRBJ1-5; TCRdb's D gene call, TRBD1, goes unchecked for lack of DNA. TRBV21-1 is a pseudogene segment. CDR3 size: 15 residues. The CDR3: CASSKMGQGTQPQHF.

The chain uses TRBV28 and TRBJ2-2. The CDR3 length is 15 residues. Germline-derived CDR1 and CDR2 are MDHEN and SYDVKM. CDR3: CASSLGTQNTGELFF. Variable domain in full (rest from reference TRBV28 and TRBJ2-2): DVKVTQSSRYLVKRTGEKVFLECVQDMDHENMFWYRQDPGLGLRLIYFSYDVKMKEKGDIPEGYSVSREKKERFSLILESASTNQTSMYLCASSLGTQNTGELFFGEGSRLTVL.

The CDR3 spells CASSTHLAGEPYEQYF. This chain connects TRBV28 to TRBJ2-7; TCRdb outputs TRBD2, but without DNA this stays unchecked. Germline CDR1 is MDHEN and CDR2 is SYDVKM. CDR3 length equals 16 residues.

The gene calls are TRBV11-1 and TRBJ2-1; TCRdb calls TRBD2, which cannot be checked without DNA. Germline-derived CDR1 and CDR2 are SGHAT and FQDESV (reference sequence). The CDR3 consists of 14 residues. The chain's CDR3 is CASSLSSEYNEQFF.

This chain uses TRBV2 with TRBJ1-3. This CDR3 spans 15 amino acids. Germline V CDR1 and CDR2: SNHLY, FYNNEI. The CDR3 is CASSEDGYSGNTIYF.

This chain uses TRBV7-9 with TRBJ1-5; there is no DNA to check the TCRdb D call of TRBD1. The CDR3 is 15 residues long. CDR1 and CDR2 (germline): SEHNR, FQNEAQ (reference sequence). CDR3 in amino acids: CASSSIGTGSQPQHF.

V gene TRBV29-1 combines with J gene TRBJ1-2; TCRdb designates TRBD1, a call that cannot be tested without DNA. The CDR3 spans 12 residues. Germline CDR1 SQVTM, CDR2 ANQGSEA. The CDR3 sequence is CSVDWGARGYTF.

The V gene is TRBV28, the J gene TRBJ2-7; the D gene TCRdb calls, TRBD1, cannot be checked with no DNA. This CDR3 comprises 16 residues. Germline loops: CDR1 MDHEN, CDR2 SYDVKM. CDR3 amino acids: CASSLLEGVNLYEQYF.

The rearrangement links TRBV27 to TRBJ1-1. Germline V lookup: CDR1 MNHEY, CDR2 SMNVEV (reference sequence). This CDR3 is 16 amino acids long. CDR3 sequence reads: CASSHRTGVMNTEAFF.

The rearrangement links TRBV29-1 to TRBJ2-7; checking the TCRdb D call of TRBD1 is not possible without DNA. Looked up from germline, CDR1 is SQVTM and CDR2 is ANQGSEA. The CDR3 consists of 14 residues. The chain's CDR3 is CSVVGTGPTYEQYF.

The genes are TRBV20-1 and TRBJ2-7; the TCRdb call, TRBD1, lacks DNA for checking. Germline loops: CDR1 DFQATT, CDR2 SNEGSKA (reference sequence). The CDR3 is 12 amino acids. CDR3 amino acids: CSASRQGNEQYF.

The V call is TRBV4-1, the J call TRBJ2-3; without DNA, the TCRdb call of TRBD2 cannot be checked. Germline V gene sequence: CDR1 MGHRA, CDR2 YSYEKL. This CDR3 comprises 16 residues. The chain's CDR3 is CASSQDGPVDTDTQYF.

The rearrangement joins TRBV3-1 to TRBJ2-7; TCRdb names TRBD1, which stays unverified in the absence of DNA. This CDR3 is built from 15 residues. CDR1 and CDR2 (germline): LGHDT, YNNKEL (reference sequence). The CDR3 protein is CASSQPGQGAHEQYF.

V gene TRBV10-3 combines with J gene TRBJ1-2. This CDR3 is 12 amino acids long. Germline CDR1 is ENHRY and CDR2 is SYGVKD. The CDR3 sequence is CAIRTDNYGYTF.

This rearrangement joins TRBV6-6 to TRBJ1-1; TCRdb selects TRBD1, and the lack of DNA leaves this call unchecked. Germline lookup yields CDR1 MNHNY and CDR2 SVGAGI (reference sequence). The CDR3 has 17 residues. CDR3 region: CASQEGYPGQVNTEAFF.

The CDR3 loop reads CASSSDSPGANVLTF. The chain uses TRBV12-3 or TRBV12-4 and TRBJ2-6; TCRdb's D call, TRBD1, is unchecked because there is no DNA. This CDR3 is 15 amino acids long.

The chain joins TRBV6-2 or TRBV6-3 to TRBJ2-7; TCRdb designates TRBD1, a call that cannot be tested without DNA. The V gene's germline CDR1 is MNHEY and CDR2 SVGEGT. The CDR3 is made up of 18 amino acids. The CDR3 region is CASRTDYPGQAYSYEQYF.

This chain uses TRBV27 with TRBJ1-1; checking the TCRdb D call of TRBD1 is not possible without DNA. The CDR3 sequence is 17 residues long. Germline-derived CDR1 and CDR2 are MNHEY and SMNVEV (reference sequence). CDR3 residues: CASSTLSWGRTGEEAFF.

The J gene is TRBJ1-1, the V gene TRBV7-6. Germline assignment: CDR1 SGHVS and CDR2 FNYEAQ. The length of the CDR3 is 14 residues. The CDR3 spells CASSLEEGLSEAFF.

The V and J genes are TRBV20-1 and TRBJ2-7; TCRdb proposes TRBD1, but this gene call is untestable without DNA. This CDR3 spans 15 amino acids. The germline gives CDR1 DFQATT, CDR2 SNEGSKA (reference sequence). CDR3 sequence reads: CSANPGVGRIYEQYF.

The V call is TRBV5-5, the J call TRBJ2-1; TCRdb outputs TRBD2, but without DNA this stays unchecked. This CDR3 spans 16 amino acids. The germline V gene has CDR1 SGHKS and CDR2 YYEKEE (reference sequence). This chain's CDR3 is CASSPSGALGDNEQFF. Variable domain in full (rest from reference TRBV5-5 and TRBJ2-1): DAGVTQSPTHLIKTRGQQVTLRCSPISGHKSVSWYQQVLGQGPQFIFQYYEKEERGRGNFPDRFSARQFPNYSSELNVNALLLGDSALYLCASSPSGALGDNEQFFGPGTRLTVL.